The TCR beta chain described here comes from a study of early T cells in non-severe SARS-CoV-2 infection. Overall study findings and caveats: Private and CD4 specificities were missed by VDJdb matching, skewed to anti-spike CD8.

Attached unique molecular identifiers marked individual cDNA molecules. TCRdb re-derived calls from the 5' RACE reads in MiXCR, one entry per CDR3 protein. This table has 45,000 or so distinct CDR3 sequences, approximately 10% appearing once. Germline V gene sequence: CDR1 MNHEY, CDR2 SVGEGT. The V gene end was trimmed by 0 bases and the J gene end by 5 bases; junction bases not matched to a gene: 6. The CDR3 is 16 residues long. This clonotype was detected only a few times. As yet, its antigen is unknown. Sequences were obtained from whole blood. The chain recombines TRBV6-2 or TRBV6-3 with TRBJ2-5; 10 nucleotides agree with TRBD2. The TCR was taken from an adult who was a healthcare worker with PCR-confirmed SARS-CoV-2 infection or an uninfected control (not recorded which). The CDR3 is CASSYSSSGGTETQYF. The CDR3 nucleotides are TGTGCCAGCAGTTACTCGTCTAGCGGGGGAACGGAGACCCAGTACTTC.